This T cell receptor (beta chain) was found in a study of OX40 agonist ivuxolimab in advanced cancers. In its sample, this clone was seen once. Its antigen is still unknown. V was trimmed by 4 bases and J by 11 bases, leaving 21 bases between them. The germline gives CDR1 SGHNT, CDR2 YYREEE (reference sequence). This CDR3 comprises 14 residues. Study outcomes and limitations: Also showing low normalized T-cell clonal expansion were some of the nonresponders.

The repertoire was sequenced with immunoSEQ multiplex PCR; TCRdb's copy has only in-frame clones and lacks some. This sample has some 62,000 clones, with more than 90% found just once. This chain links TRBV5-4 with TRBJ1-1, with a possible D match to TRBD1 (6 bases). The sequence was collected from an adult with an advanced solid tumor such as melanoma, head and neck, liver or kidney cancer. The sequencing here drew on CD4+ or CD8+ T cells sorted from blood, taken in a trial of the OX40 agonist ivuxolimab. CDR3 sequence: CASSADTGRAYAFF. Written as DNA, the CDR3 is TGTGCCAGCAGCGCTGATACAGGGCGCGCATATGCTTTCTTT.